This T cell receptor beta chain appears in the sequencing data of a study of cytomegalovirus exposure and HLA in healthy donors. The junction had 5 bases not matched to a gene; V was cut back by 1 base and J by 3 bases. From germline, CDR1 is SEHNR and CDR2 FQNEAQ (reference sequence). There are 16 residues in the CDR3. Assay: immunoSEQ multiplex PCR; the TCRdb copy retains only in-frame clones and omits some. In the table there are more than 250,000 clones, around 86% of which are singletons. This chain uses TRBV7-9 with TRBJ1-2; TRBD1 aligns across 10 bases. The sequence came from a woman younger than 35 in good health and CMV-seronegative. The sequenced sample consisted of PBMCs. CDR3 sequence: CASSLGSGQGDYGYTF. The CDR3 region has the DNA TGTGCCAGCAGCTTAGGGAGCGGACAGGGGGACTATGGCTACACCTTC.